One and the same sample provided the 26 T cell receptor beta chains below, sequenced in a study of T cells expressing NK-cell markers. TCRdb re-analyzed the 5' RACE reads; it lists each CDR3 protein once, without DNA. The sample table includes 500,000 to 700,000 distinct CDR3 sequences. The sample was blood T cells: a sorted CD56 or NKG2C T cell subset, CD4+ or CD8+ T cells, or bulk PBMC T cells (not recorded which). These TCRs come from a young man in good health.

The V gene is TRBV6-1, the J gene TRBJ1-5; the TCRdb D gene call, TRBD1, has no DNA to confirm it. CDR3 size: 14 residues. Germline V gives CDR1 MNHNS, CDR2 SASEGT. This chain's CDR3 is CASYGRQGNQPQHF.

The chain links TRBV5-4 to TRBJ2-7. Germline V gene data show CDR1 as SGHNT and CDR2 as YYREEE (reference sequence). This CDR3 spans 12 amino acids. The CDR3 sequence is CASSLETSGQYF.

The chain joins TRBV6-5 to TRBJ2-3; the D call from TCRdb, TRBD1, cannot be confirmed without DNA. Germline-derived CDR1 and CDR2 are MNHEY and SVGAGI. The CDR3 loop spans 17 amino acids. The CDR3 sequence: CASSYPTGTGGEDTQYF.

The chain uses TRBV29-1 and TRBJ1-1; the D gene TCRdb calls, TRBD1, cannot be checked with no DNA. Germline V gives CDR1 SQVTM, CDR2 ANQGSEA. The CDR3 runs to 14 residues. CDR3 protein: CSVTRTGFGTEAFF. Full variable domain (remainder filled in from reference TRBV29-1 and TRBJ1-1): SAVISQKPSRDICQRGTSLTIQCQVDSQVTMMFWYRQQPGQSLTLIATANQGSEATYESGFVIDKFPISRPNLTFSTLTVSNMSPEDSSIYLCSVTRTGFGTEAFFGQGTRLTVV.

The genes are TRBV27 and TRBJ2-3; TCRdb outputs TRBD1, but without DNA this stays unchecked. CDR1 and CDR2 (germline): MNHEY, SMNVEV (reference sequence). This CDR3 has 14 residues. CDR3 protein: CASSPRTDGDTQYF.

This chain's CDR3 is CASSPTLRTGEGKLFF. V is TRBV4-3 and J is TRBJ1-4; TCRdb's D gene call, TRBD1, goes unchecked for lack of DNA. The germline V gene has CDR1 LGHNA and CDR2 YSLEER. The CDR3 has 16 residues.

The chain couples TRBV14 to TRBJ2-3. The CDR3 has 13 amino acids. The germline gives CDR1 SGHDN, CDR2 FVKESK. The CDR3 is CASSQQTTGTQYF. Full variable domain (rest looked up from reference TRBV14 and TRBJ2-3): EAGVTQFPSHSVIEKGQTVTLRCDPISGHDNLYWYRRVMGKEIKFLLHFVKESKQDESGMPNNRFLAERTGGTYSTLKVQPAELEDSGVYFCASSQQTTGTQYFGPGTRLTVL.

V is TRBV5-1 and J is TRBJ2-5. There are 15 residues in the CDR3. Germline CDR1 is SGHRS and CDR2 is YFSETQ. This CDR3 is CASSLEPRDQETQYF.

V usage is TRBV7-2 and J usage is TRBJ2-1; TCRdb's D call of TRBD2 is untestable without DNA. This CDR3 spans 16 amino acids. Germline CDR1 is SGHTA and CDR2 is FQGNSA. The CDR3 sequence: CASSKKGLAGGNEQFF.

The genes are TRBV6-6 and TRBJ2-5; with no DNA, the TCRdb D assignment of TRBD2 cannot be verified. This CDR3 is built from 15 residues. From germline, CDR1 is MNHNY and CDR2 SVGAGI (reference sequence). The CDR3 spells CASRNSGGNQETQYF.

The chain couples TRBV29-1 to TRBJ2-7; the D gene TCRdb calls, TRBD2, cannot be checked with no DNA. The CDR3 length is 14 residues. Germline V lookup: CDR1 SQVTM, CDR2 ANQGSEA. CDR3 protein: CSVAYLAGVYEQYF.

V gene TRBV4-2 combines with J gene TRBJ1-3. From germline, CDR1 is LGHNA and CDR2 YNFKEQ. The CDR3 totals 14 residues. The CDR3: CASSSQTMESTIYF.

The chain has TRBV2 and TRBJ2-1; the D call of TRBD2 rests on TCRdb alone, since no DNA is present to check it. This CDR3 region has 19 residues. The V gene's germline CDR1 is SNHLY and CDR2 FYNNEI. Here the CDR3 reads CASSEAPSPQRSVGNEQFF.

The CDR3 spells CATSETYQETQYF. This sequence joins TRBV15 and TRBJ2-5. This CDR3 has 13 residues. CDR1 and CDR2 (germline): LNHNV, YYDKDF (reference sequence). Complete variable domain (other parts from reference TRBV15 and TRBJ2-5): DAMVIQNPRYQVTQFGKPVTLSCSQTLNHNVMYWYQQKSSQAPKLLFHYYDKDFNNEADTPDNFQSRRPNTSFCFLDIRSPGLGDTAMYLCATSETYQETQYFGPGTRLLVL.

The chain uses TRBV6-2 or TRBV6-3 and TRBJ1-5. Germline V lookup: CDR1 MNHEY, CDR2 SVGEGT. This CDR3 region has 14 residues. The CDR3 loop is CASNVGYGNQPQHF.

V usage is TRBV11-2 and J usage is TRBJ2-1; without DNA, the TCRdb call of TRBD2 cannot be checked. Germline V gene sequence: CDR1 SGHAT, CDR2 FQNNGV. The CDR3 spans 15 residues. The CDR3 here is CASRQAGSGVNEQFF.

The V call is TRBV25-1, the J call TRBJ2-5; lacking DNA, the TRBD1 call made by TCRdb goes unchecked. Germline lookup yields CDR1 MGHDK and CDR2 SYGVNS. The CDR3 contains 14 residues. CDR3: CASGDEDRVKTQYF.

The chain couples TRBV5-1 to TRBJ2-1; the D call of TRBD1 rests on TCRdb alone, since no DNA is present to check it. This CDR3 contains 13 residues. Per the germline V gene, CDR1 is SGHRS and CDR2 is YFSETQ. The CDR3 protein is CASTNRGHNEQFF.

The chain's CDR3 is CASKGLGPYEQYF. J is TRBJ2-7 and V is TRBV25-1. Germline V lookup: CDR1 MGHDK, CDR2 SYGVNS. This CDR3 comprises 13 residues.

The chain is built from TRBV24-1 and TRBJ2-4; TCRdb picks TRBD2, but there is no DNA to check that call. The germline V gene has CDR1 KGHDR and CDR2 SFDVKD. The CDR3 runs 14 residues. This CDR3 is CATSDSREAVIQYF.

V usage is TRBV30 and J usage is TRBJ2-5; no DNA is available, so the TRBD2 call from TCRdb remains unchecked. CDR3 length: 13 amino acids. Germline V gives CDR1 GTSNPN, CDR2 SVGIG (reference sequence). Here the CDR3 reads CAWSSIVGETQYF. The full variable domain, in which reference TRBV30 and TRBJ2-5 provide the parts outside the CDR3, is SQTIHQWPATLVQPVGSPLSLECTVEGTSNPNLYWYRQAAGRGLQLLFYSVGIGQISSEVPQNLSASRPQDRQFILSSKKLLLSDSGFYLCAWSSIVGETQYFGPGTRLLVL.

This chain joins TRBV20-1 and TRBJ2-1; TCRdb names TRBD1, which stays unverified in the absence of DNA. The CDR3 consists of 14 residues. Germline values: CDR1 DFQATT, CDR2 SNEGSKA (reference sequence). CDR3 loop: CSAGQEPRAVEQFF.

The J gene is TRBJ2-2, the V gene TRBV12-3 or TRBV12-4; TCRdb's D call of TRBD2 is untestable without DNA. The CDR3 spans 17 residues. CDR3 protein: CASSLGGGREDTGELFF.

J is TRBJ2-5 and V is TRBV7-8; as DNA is missing, the TRBD1 call by TCRdb cannot be tested. This CDR3 contains 14 residues. From germline, CDR1 is SGHVS and CDR2 FQNEAQ. The CDR3 loop is CASSRLGVPETQYF. Full variable domain (rest looked up from reference TRBV7-8 and TRBJ2-5): GAGVSQSPRYKVAKRGQDVALRCDPISGHVSLFWYQQALGQGPEFLTYFQNEAQLDKSGLPSDRFFAERPEGSVSTLKIQRTQQEDSAVYLCASSRLGVPETQYFGPGTRLLVL.

The chain uses TRBV6-5 and TRBJ2-5. The CDR3 covers 13 residues. Germline CDR1 MNHEY, CDR2 SVGAGI. The CDR3 region is CASSYPGIGTQYF.

This chain joins TRBV11-1 and TRBJ2-1; without DNA, the TCRdb call of TRBD2 cannot be checked. Germline V gene lookup returns CDR1 SGHAT and CDR2 FQDESV (reference sequence). This CDR3 has 19 residues. The CDR3: CASSLHTLELAGLTNEQFF. Supplemented by reference TRBV11-1 and TRBJ2-1, the full variable domain reads EAEVAQSPRYKITEKSQAVAFWCDPISGHATLYWYRQILGQGPELLVQFQDESVVDDSQLPKDRFSAERLKGVDSTLKIQPAELGDSAMYLCASSLHTLELAGLTNEQFFGPGTRLTVL.